This TCR beta chain was identified in a study of blood T cell repertoires in COVID-19. Whole-study context: Acute and convalescent COVID-19 specimens originated in the United States, Italy and Spain.

The CDR3 is made up of 14 amino acids. From germline, CDR1 is MDHEN and CDR2 SYDVKM. The V gene lost 8 bases and the J gene lost 0 bases, with 11 bases spanning the gap. Per the original methods: Amplification from reference gene primers served as the basis for estimated nucleated cell counts. Sequenced by immunoSEQ multiplex PCR; TCRdb stores in-frame clones only, minus some. The D gene and trimming were derived from the DNA, and the V and J assignments and clone size from that table. The data contain 150,000 or so clones, around nine tenths of them singletons. The material sequenced was peripheral blood. The TCR originated in a human donor in a cohort sampled during active COVID-19. The rearrangement joins TRBV28 to TRBJ1-5, with D possibly matching TRBD1 (5 bases). This chain's CDR3 is CASRQGSSNQPQHF. The CDR3 nucleotides read TGTGCCAGCCGTCAGGGCTCTAGCAATCAGCCCCAGCATTTT.